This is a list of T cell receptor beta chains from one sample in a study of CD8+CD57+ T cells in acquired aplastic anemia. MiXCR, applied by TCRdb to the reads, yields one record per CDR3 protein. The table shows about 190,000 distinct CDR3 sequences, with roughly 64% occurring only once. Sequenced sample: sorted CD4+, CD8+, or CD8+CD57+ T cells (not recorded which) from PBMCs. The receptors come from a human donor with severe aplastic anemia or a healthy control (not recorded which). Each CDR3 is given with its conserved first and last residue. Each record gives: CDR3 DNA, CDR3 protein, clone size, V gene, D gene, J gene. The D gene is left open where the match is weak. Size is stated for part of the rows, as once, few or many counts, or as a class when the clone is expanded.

TGCAGTGCTCCCCGGGCCTATAGCGGGGGGGCTGCAGATACGCAGTATTTT | CSAPRAYSGGAADTQYF | . | TRBV20-1 | TRBD2 | TRBJ2-3
TGCGCCAGCAGCTTGGACAGGAGCGAGCAGTACTTC | CASSLDRSEQYF | . | TRBV5-1 | . | TRBJ2-7
TGCGCCAGCAGCTTGTTGGGCGGCCAGTCCTACGAGCAGTACTTC | CASSLLGGQSYEQYF | . | TRBV5-1 | . | TRBJ2-7
TGTGCCAGCAGCTTAACGCCGCCCGGGACTAGCGGGGGGTTGGATACGCAGTATTTT | CASSLTPPGTSGGLDTQYF | once | TRBV7-8 | TRBD2 | TRBJ2-3
TGCAGCGTTGGGGACAGGCAAAACACTGAAGCTTTCTTT | CSVGDRQNTEAFF | many | TRBV29-1 | TRBD1 | TRBJ1-1
TGTGCCATCAGTGAGGAGAGGGGATCGGGGACCCAGCATTTT | CAISEERGSGTQHF | . | TRBV10-3 | . | TRBJ1-5
TGTGCCATCAGTGGAGAGAACAATCAGCCCCAGCATTTT | CAISGENNQPQHF | . | TRBV10-3 | . | TRBJ1-5
TGTGCCAGCAGGATAGCGGGGCTGGGGGAGACCCAGTACTTC | CASRIAGLGETQYF | many | TRBV12-3/TRBV12-4 | TRBD2 | TRBJ2-5
TGTGCCAGTAGTGTCATCCAGGGACAGGGGACCCAGCCCCAGCATTTT | CASSVIQGQGTQPQHF | once | TRBV19 | TRBD1 | TRBJ1-5
TGTGCCAGCGGTCAGAGCTCCTATAATTCACCCCTCCACTTT | CASGQSSYNSPLHF | . | TRBV2 | . | TRBJ1-6
TGTGCCAGCAGCTTAGACTGGTCCGATACGCAGTATTTT | CASSLDWSDTQYF | many | TRBV11-3 | . | TRBJ2-3
TGTGCCATCAGTGACCCTTCCAGACAGGGACCTAACTATGGCTACACCTTC | CAISDPSRQGPNYGYTF | many | TRBV10-3 | TRBD1 | TRBJ1-2
TGTGCCAGCGGTGAGGGGACCAATCAGCCCCAGCATTTT | CASGEGTNQPQHF | many | TRBV6-1 | . | TRBJ1-5
TGTGCCAGCAGTATGACAAGTAGCAATCAGCCCCAGCATTTT | CASSMTSSNQPQHF | . | TRBV2 | . | TRBJ1-5
TGTGCCAGCAGCTTAAGGTCGGAGAACACTGAAGCTTTCTTT | CASSLRSENTEAFF | . | TRBV7-9 | . | TRBJ1-1
TGTGCCAGTACCGGGACGGTCTATAATTCACCCCTCCACTTT | CASTGTVYNSPLHF | . | TRBV19 | . | TRBJ1-6
TGTGCCAGCAGCGGAGGGACTAGCGGGTTGTCCAAAGAGACCCAGTACTTC | CASSGGTSGLSKETQYF | many | TRBV13 | TRBD2 | TRBJ2-5
TGTGCCAGCAGGGGTGGGACAGTAAATCAGCCCCAGCATTTT | CASRGGTVNQPQHF | many | TRBV12-3/TRBV12-4 | TRBD1 | TRBJ1-5
TGTGCCAGCACTTCGGGACAGACAGACTACGAGCAGTACTTC | CASTSGQTDYEQYF | . | TRBV2 | TRBD1 | TRBJ2-7
TGTGCCACCAGCAGAGGAGCGGGGGGGCCCACGGAGACCCAGTACTTC | CATSRGAGGPTETQYF | . | TRBV15 | TRBD2 | TRBJ2-5
TGTGCCAGCAGCTTGGGGCAGCTTCTCTACGAGCAGTACTTC | CASSLGQLLYEQYF | few | TRBV7-8 | . | TRBJ2-7
TGTGCCAGCAGCTTAGCAACAGGGGGACCCCACTTC | CASSLATGGPHF | . | TRBV7-6 | TRBD1 | TRBJ2-1
TGTGCCAGCAGCTTAAGCGCGGAGACCCAGTACTTC | CASSLSAETQYF | . | TRBV7-8 | . | TRBJ2-5
TGTGCCAGCAGCTTAGGAGGGGGCCTCGTTGAGCAGTTCTTC | CASSLGGGLVEQFF | . | TRBV7-2 | TRBD1 | TRBJ2-1
TGTGCCAGTAGTCGACAGGGTATGGACACTGAAGCTTTCTTT | CASSRQGMDTEAFF | . | TRBV19 | TRBD1 | TRBJ1-1
TGTGCCAGCAGCTCCGGGACTAGCGGAGATACGCAGTATTTT | CASSSGTSGDTQYF | . | TRBV9 | TRBD2 | TRBJ2-3
TGTGCCAGCAGCTTGTCGGGGTACACTGAAGCTTTCTTT | CASSLSGYTEAFF | . | TRBV7-6 | . | TRBJ1-1
TGTGCCAGCAGCGTAGGACAGGGGGGTACTTCACCCCTCCACTTT | CASSVGQGGTSPLHF | once | TRBV7-2 | TRBD1 | TRBJ1-6
TGCGCCAGCACCGGGACTAGGAGTCTCAATGAGCAGTTCTTC | CASTGTRSLNEQFF | . | TRBV5-1 | TRBD2 | TRBJ2-1
TGCAGCGTTGTCGGCACTGAAGCTTTCTTT | CSVVGTEAFF | . | TRBV29-1 | . | TRBJ1-1
TGTGCCAGCAGCACCGGGACAGGGCCTGAAGCTTTCTTT | CASSTGTGPEAFF | . | TRBV2 | TRBD1 | TRBJ1-1
TGTGCCAGCAGCTACGGACAGGGGGTTAACACCGGGGAGCAGTACTTC | CASSYGQGVNTGEQYF | . | TRBV7-2 | TRBD1 | TRBJ2-7
TGTGCCAGCAGTGACAGGGAGGCCAACGAGCAGTACTTC | CASSDREANEQYF | . | TRBV7-8 | . | TRBJ2-7
TGCAGCGTCCAACCCAACAGGAGGAGGGATGAAGCTTTCTTT | CSVQPNRRRDEAFF | . | TRBV29-1 | . | TRBJ1-1
TGTGCCAGCAGCTTTCACGGGGGAAAGGCGAACGAGCAGTACTTC | CASSFHGGKANEQYF | few | TRBV7-9 | . | TRBJ2-7
TGTGCCACCAGTGAACCGACAGGGTTGGGAGAGACCCAGTACTTC | CATSEPTGLGETQYF | . | TRBV24-1 | TRBD1 | TRBJ2-5
TGTGCCAGCAGCTTAAGGCGGGGGGTACCCTACGAGCAGTACTTC | CASSLRRGVPYEQYF | . | TRBV11-1 | TRBD2 | TRBJ2-7
TGCAGTGCTAGAGAAGGCGGGAGGGACTACGGGCAGTACTTC | CSAREGGRDYGQYF | . | TRBV20-1 | TRBD2 | TRBJ2-7
TGTGCCAGCACTCTAAGCGGGAGCGGCAATGAGCAGTTCTTC | CASTLSGSGNEQFF | few | TRBV2 | TRBD2 | TRBJ2-1
TGCAGTGCTAGCTACAGGGGTAACTATGGCTACACCTTC | CSASYRGNYGYTF | few | TRBV20-1 | TRBD1 | TRBJ1-2
TGTGCCAGCAGCACCCTAGCGGGGGCCTCCTACGAGCAGTACTTC | CASSTLAGASYEQYF | few | TRBV7-3 | TRBD2 | TRBJ2-7
TGTGCCAGCAGTGACGGCCGGGACAGGGGGGTAACTGAAGCTTTCTTT | CASSDGRDRGVTEAFF | . | TRBV6-1 | TRBD1 | TRBJ1-1
TGCAGTGCCTCTGAATCCGTGGGCTACGAGCAGTACTTC | CSASESVGYEQYF | few | TRBV20-1 | . | TRBJ2-7